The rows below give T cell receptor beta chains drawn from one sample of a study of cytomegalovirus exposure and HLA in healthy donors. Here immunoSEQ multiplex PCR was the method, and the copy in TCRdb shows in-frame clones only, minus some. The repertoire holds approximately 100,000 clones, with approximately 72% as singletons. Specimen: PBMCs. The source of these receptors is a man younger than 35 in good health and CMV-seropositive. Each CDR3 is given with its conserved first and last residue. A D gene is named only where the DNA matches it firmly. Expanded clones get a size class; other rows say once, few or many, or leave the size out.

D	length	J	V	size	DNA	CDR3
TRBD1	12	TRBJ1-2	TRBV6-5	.	TGTGCCAGCAGTTGGACAGGTACTGGCTACACCTTC	CASSWTGTGYTF
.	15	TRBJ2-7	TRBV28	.	TGTGCCAGCAGCAGGAGGGGGGGCAAATCCTACGAGCAGTACTTC	CASSRRGGKSYEQYF
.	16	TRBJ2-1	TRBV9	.	TGTGCCAGCAGCGTAGTTGGGGGCGCACCCTACAATGAGCAGTTCTTC	CASSVVGGAPYNEQFF
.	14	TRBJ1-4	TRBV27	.	TGTGCCAGCAGTCTCAACACCGGGAATGAAAAACTGTTTTTT	CASSLNTGNEKLFF
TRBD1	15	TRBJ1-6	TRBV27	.	TGTGCCAGCAGTTTAAGGGACAGCCATAATTCACCCCTCCACTTT	CASSLRDSHNSPLHF
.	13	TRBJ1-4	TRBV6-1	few	TGTGCCACCGCGGATGCAACTAATGAAAAACTGTTTTTT	CATADATNEKLFF
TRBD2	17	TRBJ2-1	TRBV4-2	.	TGTGCCAGCAGCGCAGGACGGGGGGGCGATTCGGACAATGAGCAGTTCTTC	CASSAGRGGDSDNEQFF
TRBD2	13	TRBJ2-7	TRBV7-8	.	TGTGCCAGTACTAGCGGGGGAAGGTACGAGCAGTACTTC	CASTSGGRYEQYF
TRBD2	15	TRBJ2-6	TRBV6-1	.	TGTGCCAGCAGTGGGGGGGGCTCTGGGGCCAACGTCCTGACTTTC	CASSGGGSGANVLTF
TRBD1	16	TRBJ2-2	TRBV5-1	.	TGCGCCAGCAGCTTGAGAGGGACAGGGCACACCGGGGAGCTGTTTTTT	CASSLRGTGHTGELFF
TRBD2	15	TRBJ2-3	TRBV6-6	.	TGTGCCAGCAGCGAGCGGGGGGGCATCCAATATACGCAGTATTTT	CASSERGGIQYTQYF
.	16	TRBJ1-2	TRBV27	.	TGTGCCAGCAGTTTATCCACATCGACAGGATCATATGGCTACACCTTC	CASSLSTSTGSYGYTF
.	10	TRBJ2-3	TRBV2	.	TGTGCCAGCTCCCTAGATACGCAGTATTTT	CASSLDTQYF
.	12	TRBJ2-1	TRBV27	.	TGTGCCAGCAATAAACTAGGGAATGAGCAGTTCTTC	CASNKLGNEQFF
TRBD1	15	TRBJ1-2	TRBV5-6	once	TGTGCCAGCAGCACAGGACAGGTCATCAACTATGGCTACACCTTC	CASSTGQVINYGYTF
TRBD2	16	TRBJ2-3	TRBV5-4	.	TGTGCCAGCAGCTTGGCACTAGCGGAGATCACAGATACGCAGTATTTT	CASSLALAEITDTQYF
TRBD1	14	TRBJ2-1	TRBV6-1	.	TGTGCCAGCACCCGGGACAGCTCCTACAATGAGCAGTTCTTC	CASTRDSSYNEQFF
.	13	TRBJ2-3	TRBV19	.	TGTGCCAGTAGTATAATTCTCCGGGATACGCAGTATTTT	CASSIILRDTQYF
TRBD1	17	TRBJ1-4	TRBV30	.	TGTGCCTGGAGGCACACCGGGACAGGCCGCAAAAATGAAAAACTGTTTTTT	CAWRHTGTGRKNEKLFF
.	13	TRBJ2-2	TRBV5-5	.	TGTGCCAGCAGCTTGGTTGCGGGCGGGGAGCTGTTTTTT	CASSLVAGGELFF
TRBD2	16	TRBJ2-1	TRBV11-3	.	TGTGCCAGCAGCTTAACCCTTAGCGGGGAGATCAATGAGCAGTTCTTC	CASSLTLSGEINEQFF
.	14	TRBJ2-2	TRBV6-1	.	TGTGCCAGCAGCCGGGACACAGACACCGGGGAGCTGTTTTTT	CASSRDTDTGELFF
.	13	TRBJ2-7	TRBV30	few	TGTGCCTGGAGTGTACTGGGCGGGGACGAGCAGTACTTC	CAWSVLGGDEQYF
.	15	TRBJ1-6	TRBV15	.	TGTGCCACCAGCAGGTACCACACCGAGGGCTCACCCCTCCACTTT	CATSRYHTEGSPLHF
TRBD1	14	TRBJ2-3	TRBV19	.	TGTGCCAGTAGTTACAGGGGTACCACAGATACGCAGTATTTT	CASSYRGTTDTQYF
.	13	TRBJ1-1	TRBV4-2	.	TGTGCCAGCAGCCAAGACGGGGACACTGAAGCTTTCTTT	CASSQDGDTEAFF
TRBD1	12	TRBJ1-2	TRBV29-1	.	TGCAGCGTTGGGACAGGGAACTATGGCTACACCTTC	CSVGTGNYGYTF
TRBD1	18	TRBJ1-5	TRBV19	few	TGTGCCAGTAGCGCCGACAGGGGAGGCCCTTATAGCAATCAGCCCCAGCATTTT	CASSADRGGPYSNQPQHF
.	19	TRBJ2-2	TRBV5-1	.	TGCGCCAGCAGACCCCGGGACGGAGGGATTGGGGTGAACACCGGGGAGCTGTTTTTT	CASRPRDGGIGVNTGELFF
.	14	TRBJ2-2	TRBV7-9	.	TGTGCCAGCAGCTTATCTGTGAACACCGGGGAGCTGTTTTTT	CASSLSVNTGELFF
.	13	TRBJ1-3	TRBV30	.	TGTGCCTGGAGTCCACAACAGGGAAACACCATATATTTT	CAWSPQQGNTIYF
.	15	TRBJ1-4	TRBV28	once	TGTGCCAGCAGTCTCGGACAGACAACTAATGAAAAACTGTTTTTT	CASSLGQTTNEKLFF
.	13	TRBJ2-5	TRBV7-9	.	TGTGCCAGCAGCTCCAGTGCAGGGGAGACCCAGTACTTC	CASSSSAGETQYF
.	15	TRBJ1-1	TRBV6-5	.	TGTGCCAGCAGTTACCGTCGGGGTCTTAACACTGAAGCTTTCTTT	CASSYRRGLNTEAFF
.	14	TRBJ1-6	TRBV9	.	TGTGCCAGCAGCGCAGGACAGAAAAATTCACCCCTCCACTTT	CASSAGQKNSPLHF
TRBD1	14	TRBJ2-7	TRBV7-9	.	TGTGCCAGCAGCGAAGTCCAGGGGGAATACGAGCAGTACTTC	CASSEVQGEYEQYF
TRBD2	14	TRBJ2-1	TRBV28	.	TGTGCCAGCAGTTTCGGGGGGGACTACAATGAGCAGTTCTTC	CASSFGGDYNEQFF
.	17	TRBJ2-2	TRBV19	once	TGTGCCAGTAGTATTGGGCGTGGAGGGTATTCTTCCGGGGAGCTGTTTTTT	CASSIGRGGYSSGELFF
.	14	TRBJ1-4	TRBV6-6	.	TGTGCCAGCAGTAGGGGCAGGACTAATGAAAAACTGTTTTTT	CASSRGRTNEKLFF
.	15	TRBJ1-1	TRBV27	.	TGTGCCAGCAGTTTATCCCACATAGGGGGCACTGAAGCTTTCTTT	CASSLSHIGGTEAFF
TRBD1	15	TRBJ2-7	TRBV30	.	TGTGCCTGGAGCGCCGCCGGGACAGGATCCTACGAGCAGTACTTC	CAWSAAGTGSYEQYF
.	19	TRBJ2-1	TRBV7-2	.	TGTGCCAGCAGAAACCACTTTGATTTGGGCATCGGCGAAGACAATGAGCAGTTCTTC	CASRNHFDLGIGEDNEQFF
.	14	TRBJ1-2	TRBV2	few	TGTGCCAGCAGTGCCGCAGAATCCAACTATGGCTACACCTTC	CASSAAESNYGYTF
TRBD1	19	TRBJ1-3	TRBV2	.	TGTGCCAGCAGAGAAAACCTAATGGGACAGGGGGGATCTGGAAACACCATATATTTT	CASRENLMGQGGSGNTIYF
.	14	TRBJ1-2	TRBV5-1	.	TGCGCCAGCAGCTCGGGCGGGACGGAGAGTGGCTACACCTTC	CASSSGGTESGYTF
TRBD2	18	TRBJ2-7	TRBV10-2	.	TGCGCCAGTGGCGATTCGACCCGGGGACTAGCGTCCTCCTACGAGCAGTACTTC	CASGDSTRGLASSYEQYF
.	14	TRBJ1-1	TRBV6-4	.	TGTGCCAGCAGTTATACACCCCGGGACACTGAAGCTTTCTTT	CASSYTPRDTEAFF
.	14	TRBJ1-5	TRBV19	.	TGTGCCAGCACTAAGACAGATAGCAATCAGCCCCAGCATTTT	CASTKTDSNQPQHF
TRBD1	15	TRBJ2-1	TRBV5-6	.	TGTGCCAGCAGCCCAGGGGGCCGCTCCTACAATGAGCAGTTCTTC	CASSPGGRSYNEQFF
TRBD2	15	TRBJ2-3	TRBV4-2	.	TGTGCCAGCAGCCTCGCTAGCGGGGAAGTAGATACGCAGTATTTT	CASSLASGEVDTQYF
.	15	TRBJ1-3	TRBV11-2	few	TGTGCCAGCAGCTTAGTGGCAGGGGCTGGAAACACCATATATTTT	CASSLVAGAGNTIYF
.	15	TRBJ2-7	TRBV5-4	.	TGTGCCAGCAGTGTACGCGGGGCCCGGGGTTACGAGCAGTACTTC	CASSVRGARGYEQYF
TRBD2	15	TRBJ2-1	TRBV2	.	TGTGCCAGCCACGGACTAGCGGGGGGTGACAATGAGCAGTTCTTC	CASHGLAGGDNEQFF
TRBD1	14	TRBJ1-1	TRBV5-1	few	TGCGCCAGCAGCTGGGGGACAGGGGACACTGAAGCTTTCTTT	CASSWGTGDTEAFF